The present TCR beta chain was sequenced within a study of shared clonotypes between healthy human individuals (dated by TCRdb to between 2020 and 2021). Context from the whole study: The cohort included a few men and a couple of women between 18 and 49 years of age. Leukapheresis yielded between about 0.9 and 8.9 billion PBMCs per donor. Libraries were prepared and TCR repertoires were sequenced by different laboratories using diverse techniques, in order to increase sequencing depth and limit assay-specific biases. To estimate repertoire size and how much clonotype sharing occurs between individuals, the study deeply sequenced the blood TCR repertoires of several healthy adults. For each donor, CD4 naive and CD4 memory were each run on three plates, CD8 naive on two plates, and CD8 memory on one plate. The paper's findings and limits, for the study overall: Rarefaction of sorted-subset datasets indicated incomplete sequencing despite the large sequencing depth. The genetic and exposure-history diversity represented was limited by the small number of donors. Estimated clonotype richness was generally larger for naive than for memory subsets. Higher generation probabilities were observed for clonotypes shared by all four sorted-subset donors than for non-shared clonotypes. Pairwise subsampling led to the expectation that sequencing depth would affect the degree of clonotype sharing among donors. Sampling was restricted to blood, and TCR repertoires in tissue are likely to differ from TCR repertoires in blood. Around 5% of naive CD4, approximately 3.7% of naive CD8, about 2.4% of memory CD4, and 0.4% of memory CD8 clonotypes were shared across a few donors.

There are 15 amino acids in the CDR3, from cysteine to phenylalanine inclusive. CDR3 DNA only is kept here, 45 bases in frame from base 1. Looking up the germline V gene yields CDR1 MNHNS and CDR2 SASEGT. V loses 6 bases, J loses 0 bases, and the germline ends lie 12 bases apart. As for this clone: Its antigen remains unidentified. Base qualities are not provided; no much larger clone lies one nucleotide away.

TCR CDR3 regions were amplified from genomic DNA by multiplex PCR using the deep immunoSEQ assay. For each cell subset, the extracted genomic DNA was distributed evenly across all wells of several immunoSEQ 96-well plates, and each plate served as one replicate. For sorted subsets, roughly 190 ng of genomic DNA, equivalent to around 31,000 T cell genomes, went into each replicate PCR. The purified libraries were quantified using a Qubit 3.0 fluorometer, sized with a Bioanalyzer 2100, and then quantified again using the KAPA Library Quantification kit. A separate single-read 150-cycle Illumina NextSeq 550 flow cell was used to sequence each immunoSEQ 96-well plate. Per the source publication's procedure: The immunoSEQ output contained only junctional sequences without quality scores, so filtering could not match that applied to full-length reads. Sequences were annotated with PyIR, a Python wrapper for IgBLAST v1.9, and V/J genes and CDR3 were assigned using IMGT germline references. Reads were filtered out if the reads had weak V/J assignments (E-value above 1e-6), no CDR3, stop codons, out-of-frame junctions, or ambiguous translated residues. V3J clonotypes were defined by identical inferred V gene, J gene, and CDR3 amino acid sequence. Percentage overlap between repertoires was calculated by dividing the number of shared unique clonotypes by the size of the smaller repertoire. Repertoire richness was assessed with RTK rarefaction, the Chao1 estimator, and Recon v2.1 estimates of unobserved clonotypes. Generation probabilities for all TCRbeta clonotypes obtained by the gDNA method from a handful of donors were computed using OLGA. The table comes from immuneACCESS by way of TCRdb, which keeps in-frame sequences with V and J called. Part of the clones is missing from these tables; in studies checked, under half for an unresolved V gene and the rest for unknown reasons. The V and J calls and clone size come from that table; D and trimming were worked out from the DNA. The sample contains approximately 1.9 million clones, about 93% of them found a single time. The leading ten clones occupy around 1.8% of the sample.

CD8 naive samples were CD45RO-negative cells positively selected for CCR7, giving a CD45RA+CCR7+ population that excluded TemRA cells. The donors were healthy, HIV-negative adults who had no recently reported acute infections or vaccinations. Only Caucasian adults living in Nashville, Tennessee, USA were represented among the donors. After blood collection by leukapheresis, PBMCs were isolated using Ficoll-Histopaque density gradient centrifugation and then cryopreserved in the vapor phase of liquid nitrogen. Purity and quantity of every magnetically sorted T cell population were checked by analytical flow cytometry. From each sorted fraction, genomic DNA was isolated and quantified by UV absorbance on a Nanodrop 2000c.

The specimen was naive CD8+ T cells from PBMCs. The cell subset or site label corresponds to: CD45RA+CCR7+. The TCR sequence derives from a man younger than 35 in good health. Some clones in this sample may be carry-over from other donors' samples. The rearrangement joined TRBV6-1 to TRBJ1-5; no D gene is confidently identified. The nucleotide sequence is given as TGTGCCAGCAGCTCGCCAGGTTATAGCAATCAGCCCCAGCATTTT. This gives the protein CASSSPGYSNQPQHF.